Presented here are 9 T cell receptor beta chains from one specimen sequenced in a study of T cell changes during pregnancy in multiple sclerosis. Data came from immunoSEQ multiplex PCR; TCRdb stores just in-frame clones and leaves some out. The sample lists about 100,000 clones, around 92% occurring once. The source was peripheral blood, collected after pregnancy. These receptors were taken from a female donor with multiple sclerosis, enrolled in a pregnancy study.

The chain carries TRBV6-5 and TRBJ2-3; 12 nucleotides line up with TRBD1. J lost 5 bases, V lost 2 bases, and 2 bases had no gene match. Looked up from germline, CDR1 is MNHEY and CDR2 is SVGAGI. The CDR3 covers 15 residues. Written as DNA, the CDR3 is TGTGCCAGCAGTTACGGGACAGGGGGCTTAGATACGCAGTATTTT. Encoded protein: CASSYGTGGLDTQYF.

In its sample, this clone was seen a few times. The rearrangement uses TRBV29-1 and TRBJ2-7; possibly TRBD2 for D (6 bases). Trimming took 0 bases from V and 7 from J, leaving 10 bases between them. Germline-derived CDR1 and CDR2 are SQVTM and ANQGSEA. The CDR3 extends over 12 amino acids. The CDR3 loop is CSVEDRGREQYF. Written as DNA, the CDR3 is TGCAGCGTTGAAGATCGAGGGAGGGAGCAGTACTTC.

V and J are TRBV2 and TRBJ2-7, with a weak D call TRBD2 (6 bases). This CDR3 region has 15 residues. Germline-derived CDR1 and CDR2 are SNHLY and FYNNEI. V was cut by 4 bases and J by 2 bases, with 15 bases left in between. This CDR3 is CASSVPGEYTYEQYF. The CDR3 DNA sequence: TGTGCCAGCAGTGTTCCGGGAGAATACACCTACGAGCAGTACTTC.

J is TRBJ2-2 and V is TRBV21-1; the table's D gene call, TRBD1, was not cross checked with the DNA. TRBV21-1 is annotated as a pseudogene. This CDR3 region has 17 residues. CDR3 nucleotide sequence: TGTGCCAGCAGCAAATCCCGCGACAGGGTATGTACCGGGGAGCTGTTTTTT. Its protein product is CASSKSRDRVCTGELFF.

The chain has TRBV28 and TRBJ1-6, with D possibly TRBD1 on 5 matching bases. With 3 bases removed from V and 13 bases from J, the gap between germline ends came to 16 bases. This CDR3 has 14 residues. Germline V gene data show CDR1 as MDHEN and CDR2 as SYDVKM. DNA of the CDR3: TGTGCCAGCAGTTTCGAAACAGGATGGAGCCCCCTCCACTTT. Translating it yields CASSFETGWSPLHF.

The V and J genes are TRBV28 and TRBJ2-1; 8 nucleotides match TRBD2. The CDR3 has 15 amino acids. After removal of 5 bases from V and 6 bases from J, the junction contained 9 bases not matched to a gene. Germline CDR1 MDHEN, CDR2 SYDVKM. CDR3 loop: CASSRAGVLFNEQFF. The DNA for the CDR3 is TGTGCCAGCAGTCGAGCGGGAGTACTGTTCAATGAGCAGTTCTTC.

CDR3 region: CASSLRQANTEAFF. The CDR3 region has the DNA TGTGCCAGCAGCCTTAGACAGGCGAACACTGAAGCTTTCTTT. This chain links TRBV6-5 with TRBJ1-1; D might be TRBD1 (6 bases). The CDR3 is 14 residues long. The germline CDR1 and CDR2 sequences are MNHEY and SVGAGI. V shed 6 bases and J shed 1 base, with 12 bases lying between them.

The V and J genes are TRBV12-5 and TRBJ2-1, with 9 bases fitting TRBD2. With 0 bases clipped from V and 6 bases from J, the junction kept 6 bases outside the gene matches. This CDR3 has 16 residues. Germline V CDR1 and CDR2: LGHNT, FRNRAP. The CDR3 coding sequence is TGTGCTAGTGGTTTGGTTATCAGCGGGGGGACCAATGAGCAGTTCTTC. Translation gives CASGLVISGGTNEQFF.

The genes are TRBV18 and TRBJ2-3; 8 bases fit TRBD1. Trimming cost V 6 bases and J 2 bases; bases outside gene matches: 7. CDR1 is KGHSH, CDR2 LQKENI, per germline. The CDR3 has 15 residues. This CDR3 reads CASSPGQDLTDTQYF. As DNA, the CDR3 is TGTGCCAGCTCCCCGGGACAGGATCTCACAGATACGCAGTATTTT.